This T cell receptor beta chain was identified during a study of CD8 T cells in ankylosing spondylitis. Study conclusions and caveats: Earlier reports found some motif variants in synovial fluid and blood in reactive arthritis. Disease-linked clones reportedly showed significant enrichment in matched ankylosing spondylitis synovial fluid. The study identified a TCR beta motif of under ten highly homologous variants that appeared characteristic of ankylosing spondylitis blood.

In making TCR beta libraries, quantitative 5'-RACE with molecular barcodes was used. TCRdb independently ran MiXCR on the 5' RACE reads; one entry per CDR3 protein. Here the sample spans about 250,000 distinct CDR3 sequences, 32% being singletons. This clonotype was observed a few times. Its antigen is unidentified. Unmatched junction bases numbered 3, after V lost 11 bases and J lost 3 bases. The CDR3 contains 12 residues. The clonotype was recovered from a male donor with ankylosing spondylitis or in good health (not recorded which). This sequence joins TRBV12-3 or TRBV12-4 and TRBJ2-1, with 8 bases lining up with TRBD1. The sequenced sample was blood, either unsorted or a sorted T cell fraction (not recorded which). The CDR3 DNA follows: TGTGCCTCAGGGGGCCACTACAATGAGCAGTTCTTC. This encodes CASGGHYNEQFF.